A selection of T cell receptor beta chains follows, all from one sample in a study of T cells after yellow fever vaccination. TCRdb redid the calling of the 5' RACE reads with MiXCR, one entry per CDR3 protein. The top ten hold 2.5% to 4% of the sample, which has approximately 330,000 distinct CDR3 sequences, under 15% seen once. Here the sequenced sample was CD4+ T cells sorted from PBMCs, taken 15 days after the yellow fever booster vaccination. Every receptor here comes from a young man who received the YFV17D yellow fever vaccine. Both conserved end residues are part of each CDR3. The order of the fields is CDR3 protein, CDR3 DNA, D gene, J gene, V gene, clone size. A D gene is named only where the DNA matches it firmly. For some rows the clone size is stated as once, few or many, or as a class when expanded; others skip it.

CDR3 protein: CASKVGTHNTEAFF
CDR3 DNA: TGTGCCAGTAAAGTTGGCACGCACAACACTGAAGCTTTCTTT
D gene: NA
J gene: TRBJ1-1
V gene: TRBV19
clone size: many

CDR3 protein: CASSQRERASNTIYF
CDR3 DNA: TGTGCCAGCAGCCAAAGGGAGAGGGCTTCAAACACCATATATTTT
D gene: NA
J gene: TRBJ1-3
V gene: TRBV3-1
clone size: few

CDR3 protein: CASSLSPARRGEETQYF
CDR3 DNA: TGTGCCAGCAGTTTATCACCCGCTCGGCGGGGTGAAGAGACCCAGTACTTC
D gene: NA
J gene: TRBJ2-5
V gene: TRBV28
clone size: NA

CDR3 protein: CASSQVGTGRRNTEAFF
CDR3 DNA: TGCGCCAGCAGCCAAGTGGGGACAGGGCGGAGGAACACTGAAGCTTTCTTT
D gene: TRBD1
J gene: TRBJ1-1
V gene: TRBV4-3
clone size: many

CDR3 protein: CASIAFRDGGRGEKLFF
CDR3 DNA: TGTGCCAGCATAGCGTTCCGGGACGGCGGACGGGGTGAAAAACTGTTTTTT
D gene: NA
J gene: TRBJ1-4
V gene: TRBV6-2/TRBV6-3
clone size: NA

CDR3 protein: CASSEVTVYTF
CDR3 DNA: TGTGCCAGCAGTGAAGTTACAGTCTACACCTTC
D gene: NA
J gene: TRBJ1-2
V gene: TRBV6-1
clone size: few

CDR3 protein: CASSDANRGRETQYF
CDR3 DNA: TGTGCCAGCAGTGACGCCAACAGGGGGCGCGAGACCCAGTACTTC
D gene: TRBD1
J gene: TRBJ2-5
V gene: TRBV6-5
clone size: NA

CDR3 protein: CASSKTVMNTEAFF
CDR3 DNA: TGTGCCAGCAGTAAGACAGTGATGAACACTGAAGCTTTCTTT
D gene: NA
J gene: TRBJ1-1
V gene: TRBV6-6
clone size: few

CDR3 protein: CASSRAGTPVGKQFF
CDR3 DNA: TGTGCCAGCAGTCGAGCCGGGACCCCTGTTGGGAAGCAGTTCTTC
D gene: NA
J gene: TRBJ2-1
V gene: TRBV11-2
clone size: many

CDR3 protein: CASSDFLDNSPLHF
CDR3 DNA: TGTGCCAGTTCCGATTTTCTAGATAATTCACCCCTCCACTTT
D gene: NA
J gene: TRBJ1-6
V gene: TRBV19
clone size: few

CDR3 protein: CAISGGTGVGNQPQHF
CDR3 DNA: TGTGCCATCAGTGGTGGGACAGGGGTTGGCAATCAGCCCCAGCATTTT
D gene: TRBD1
J gene: TRBJ1-5
V gene: TRBV10-3
clone size: NA

CDR3 protein: CASSPEGAGNEKLFF
CDR3 DNA: TGTGCCAGCAGCCCCGAGGGGGCTGGAAATGAAAAACTGTTTTTT
D gene: TRBD1
J gene: TRBJ1-4
V gene: TRBV11-3
clone size: NA

CDR3 protein: CASRTYRDRVVSDTQYF
CDR3 DNA: TGTGCCAGCAGGACCTACAGGGATCGAGTGGTTTCGGATACGCAGTATTTT
D gene: NA
J gene: TRBJ2-3
V gene: TRBV7-2
clone size: few

CDR3 protein: CASTSPTGTGRETQYF
CDR3 DNA: TGTGCCAGCACCTCACCCACCGGGACAGGGAGGGAGACCCAGTACTTC
D gene: TRBD1
J gene: TRBJ2-5
V gene: TRBV28
clone size: few

CDR3 protein: CASSLRRANTEAFF
CDR3 DNA: TGTGCCAGCAGTTTGAGGCGGGCGAACACTGAAGCTTTCTTT
D gene: NA
J gene: TRBJ1-1
V gene: TRBV12-3/TRBV12-4
clone size: NA

CDR3 protein: CASKRSTYTDTQYF
CDR3 DNA: TGCGCCAGCAAACGCAGCACGTACACAGATACGCAGTATTTT
D gene: NA
J gene: TRBJ2-3
V gene: TRBV5-1
clone size: NA

CDR3 protein: CAWSVLLGQPLYF
CDR3 DNA: TGTGCCTGGAGTGTATTGTTGGGACAGCCTTTGTACTTC
D gene: TRBD1
J gene: TRBJ2-7
V gene: TRBV30
clone size: few

CDR3 protein: CASSSDGANYGYTF
CDR3 DNA: TGTGCCAGCAGTTCGGACGGAGCTAACTATGGCTACACCTTC
D gene: NA
J gene: TRBJ1-2
V gene: TRBV6-2/TRBV6-3
clone size: few

CDR3 protein: CASSQGGLAAETQYF
CDR3 DNA: TGTGCCAGCAGCCAAGGGGGCCTAGCAGCAGAGACCCAGTACTTC
D gene: NA
J gene: TRBJ2-5
V gene: TRBV3-1
clone size: NA

CDR3 protein: CASTPQTTNEKLFF
CDR3 DNA: TGTGCCAGCACCCCGCAGACAACTAATGAAAAACTGTTTTTT
D gene: NA
J gene: TRBJ1-4
V gene: TRBV6-6
clone size: few

CDR3 protein: CASSSGGQQPQHF
CDR3 DNA: TGTGCCAGCAGTTCAGGGGGCCAGCAGCCCCAGCATTTT
D gene: TRBD1
J gene: TRBJ1-5
V gene: TRBV12-3/TRBV12-4
clone size: NA

CDR3 protein: CARSGTGSGEKLFF
CDR3 DNA: TGTGCCCGATCGGGAACAGGCAGTGGTGAAAAACTGTTTTTT
D gene: NA
J gene: TRBJ1-4
V gene: TRBV7-9
clone size: few

CDR3 protein: CASKVASDTDTQYF
CDR3 DNA: TGTGCCAGCAAGGTAGCGTCAGACACAGATACGCAGTATTTT
D gene: NA
J gene: TRBJ2-3
V gene: TRBV2
clone size: NA

CDR3 protein: CASSPRKGTDNYGYTF
CDR3 DNA: TGTGCCAGCTCACCTCGGAAAGGGACGGATAACTATGGCTACACCTTC
D gene: NA
J gene: TRBJ1-2
V gene: TRBV18
clone size: few

CDR3 protein: CASSPREGSGIQYF
CDR3 DNA: TGTGCCAGCTCACCAAGGGAAGGGTCGGGCATTCAGTACTTC
D gene: NA
J gene: TRBJ2-4
V gene: TRBV18
clone size: many

CDR3 protein: CSAWGQTNTEAFF
CDR3 DNA: TGCAGTGCTTGGGGACAGACCAACACTGAAGCTTTCTTT
D gene: TRBD1
J gene: TRBJ1-1
V gene: TRBV20-1
clone size: NA

CDR3 protein: CASSPKGNNNEQFF
CDR3 DNA: TGTGCCAGCAGCCCTAAGGGGAACAACAATGAGCAGTTCTTC
D gene: NA
J gene: TRBJ2-1
V gene: TRBV5-4
clone size: few

CDR3 protein: CAITPRGGSTDTQYF
CDR3 DNA: TGTGCCATCACCCCACGGGGGGGGAGCACAGATACGCAGTATTTT
D gene: TRBD2
J gene: TRBJ2-3
V gene: TRBV10-3
clone size: few

CDR3 protein: CASSHRGYGYTF
CDR3 DNA: TGCGCCAGCAGCCATCGAGGGTATGGCTACACCTTC
D gene: NA
J gene: TRBJ1-2
V gene: TRBV4-3
clone size: NA

CDR3 protein: CASSQSGTAYNSPLHF
CDR3 DNA: TGCGCCAGCAGCCAATCGGGGACAGCCTATAATTCACCCCTCCACTTT
D gene: TRBD1
J gene: TRBJ1-6
V gene: TRBV4-1
clone size: NA

CDR3 protein: CASSFRLAGGFEYF
CDR3 DNA: TGTGCCAGCAGTTTCCGACTAGCGGGGGGGTTTGAGTATTTT
D gene: TRBD2
J gene: TRBJ2-3
V gene: TRBV27
clone size: few

CDR3 protein: CSARAGAQETQYF
CDR3 DNA: TGCAGTGCTAGGGCGGGGGCCCAAGAGACCCAGTACTTC
D gene: NA
J gene: TRBJ2-5
V gene: TRBV20-1
clone size: NA

CDR3 protein: CASSQEKATELLNEQFF
CDR3 DNA: TGCGCCAGCAGCCAAGAGAAGGCAACCGAGCTCCTCAATGAGCAGTTCTTC
D gene: NA
J gene: TRBJ2-1
V gene: TRBV4-1
clone size: few

CDR3 protein: CATGSRASTGELFF
CDR3 DNA: TGTGCCACTGGGTCGCGGGCGAGCACCGGGGAGCTGTTTTTT
D gene: NA
J gene: TRBJ2-2
V gene: TRBV24-1
clone size: NA

CDR3 protein: CASRSGQGIQPQHF
CDR3 DNA: TGTGCCAGCAGGTCGGGACAGGGTATTCAGCCCCAGCATTTT
D gene: TRBD1
J gene: TRBJ1-5
V gene: TRBV12-3/TRBV12-4
clone size: NA

CDR3 protein: CASSQGGAGQPQHF
CDR3 DNA: TGTGCCAGCAGCCAAGGGGGCGCGGGTCAGCCCCAGCATTTT
D gene: TRBD1
J gene: TRBJ1-5
V gene: TRBV5-4
clone size: many

CDR3 protein: CASGRTEQAFF
CDR3 DNA: TGTGCCAGCGGTAGGACGGAACAAGCTTTCTTT
D gene: NA
J gene: TRBJ1-1
V gene: TRBV3-1
clone size: few

CDR3 protein: CASTDGAEVYGYTF
CDR3 DNA: TGTGCCAGCACCGACGGGGCGGAGGTTTATGGCTATACCTTC
D gene: NA
J gene: TRBJ1-2
V gene: TRBV6-2/TRBV6-3
clone size: NA

CDR3 protein: CATSDLGDRGNQPQHF
CDR3 DNA: TGTGCCACCAGTGATTTGGGAGACAGGGGCAATCAGCCCCAGCATTTT
D gene: TRBD1
J gene: TRBJ1-5
V gene: TRBV24-1
clone size: NA

CDR3 protein: CASSFDRGRVETQYF
CDR3 DNA: TGTGCCAGCAGCTTCGACAGGGGGAGGGTAGAGACCCAGTACTTC
D gene: TRBD1
J gene: TRBJ2-5
V gene: TRBV7-2
clone size: NA

CDR3 protein: CASSRQGAQSGYTF
CDR3 DNA: TGTGCCAGCAGCCGACAGGGGGCGCAATCAGGCTACACCTTC
D gene: TRBD1
J gene: TRBJ1-2
V gene: TRBV3-1
clone size: few

CDR3 protein: CASSQDDRGDYEQYF
CDR3 DNA: TGTGCCAGCAGCCAAGACGATCGGGGGGACTACGAGCAGTACTTC
D gene: TRBD2
J gene: TRBJ2-7
V gene: TRBV3-1
clone size: few